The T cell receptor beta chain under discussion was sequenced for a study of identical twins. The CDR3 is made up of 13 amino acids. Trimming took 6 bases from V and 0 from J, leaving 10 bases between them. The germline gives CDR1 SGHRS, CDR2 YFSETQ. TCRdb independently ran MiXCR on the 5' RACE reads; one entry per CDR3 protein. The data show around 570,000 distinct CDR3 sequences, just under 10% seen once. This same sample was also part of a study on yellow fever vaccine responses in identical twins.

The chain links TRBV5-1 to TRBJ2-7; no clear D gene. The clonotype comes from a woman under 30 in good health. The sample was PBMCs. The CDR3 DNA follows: TGCGCCAGCAAGCTAGGCGGCTCCTACGAGCAGTACTTC. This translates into CASKLGGSYEQYF. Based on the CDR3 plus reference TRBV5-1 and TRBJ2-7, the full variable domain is KAGVTQTPRYLIKTRGQQVTLSCSPISGHRSVSWYQQTPGQGLQFLFEYFSETQRNKGNFPGRFSGRQFSNSRSEMNVSTLELGDSALYLCASKLGGSYEQYFGPGTRLTVT.